The TCR beta chain under discussion was sequenced for a study of cytomegalovirus exposure and HLA in healthy donors. Here immunoSEQ multiplex PCR was the method, and the copy in TCRdb shows in-frame clones only, minus some. The table records some 72,000 clones, almost 97% of them present only once. The CDR3 runs to 16 residues. Trimming removed 0 bases from V and 3 bases from J; junction bases left unmatched: 5. Per the germline V gene, CDR1 is SGDLS and CDR2 is YYNGEE. This TCR derives from a man aged 18-30 years in good health and CMV-seropositive. The chain uses TRBV9 and TRBJ2-2; TRBD2 agrees at 7 bases. Sequenced material: PBMCs. The CDR3 nucleotides read TGTGCCAGCAGCGTAGATCCGGGGAGGGACACCGGGGAGCTGTTTTTT. Translated: CASSVDPGRDTGELFF.